This T cell receptor (beta chain) originates from a study of Ad26.COV2.S vaccination and SARS-CoV-2 variants. Overall study results and limits: Participants in the vaccine arm had higher spike-specific TCR breadth; placebo recipients had lower. The TCR breadth and depth analyses may have understated or missed part of the total T cell responses.

As concerns this clone: The antigen remains undetermined.

Treatment here: around 19 received Ad26.COV2.S at low or high dose, single or two shots; about 5 received placebo; per-sample allocation not given. At day 63 after the first vaccine or placebo injection, samples were drawn. The table came from immunoSEQ multiplex PCR; TCRdb's copy has only in-frame clones and leaves some out. This table holds over 400,000 clones, about 92% found once. The input for sequencing was peripheral blood, taken in a trial of Ad26.COV2.S vaccine versus placebo. The sequence came from a person between 18 and 65 years old who received the Ad26.COV2.S COVID-19 vaccine or a placebo.

CDR3 DNA sequence: TGTGCCAGCAGCCTTACGACAGACAGCACCTACGAGCAGTACTTC. It yields the protein CASSLTTDSTYEQYF. This sequence joins TRBV27 and TRBJ2-7; possibly TRBD1 for D (5 bases). The CDR3 totals 15 residues. The germline V and J ends were trimmed by 6 bases and 2 bases, with 17 bases remaining between them. Germline CDR1 and CDR2: MNHEY and SMNVEV (reference sequence).